This T cell receptor beta chain was sequenced in a study of blood T cell repertoires in COVID-19 (dated by TCRdb to the early 2020s). About the full investigation: Collaborator samples came from the United States, Italy and Spain and covered acute and convalescent phases of COVID-19. The material from the prospective study consisted of cDNA or gDNA derived from T cells, B-cell-depleted T cells, or PBMCs. Deeply sampled blood TCRbeta repertoires from subjects exposed to, actively infected with, or recovered from COVID-19 were included in the dataset. The repertoires were made available in a free public database intended to serve as a resource for research on the immune response to SARS-CoV-2. The samples were drawn from two sources: the first 160 participants of the ongoing ImmuneRACE study, and 1,254 subjects contributed by 6 global collaborators. Nearly every sample came with metadata listing a de-identified subject ID, COVID-19 status, age in years and sex. Where available, HLA class I and class II types were obtained from metadata supplied by the sample provider rather than from assay-based typing. What the research found in general, with its limitations: Clinical and demographic metadata were provided uncurated, with the amount varying by source and participant.

In the prospective study, participants were roughly 18 to 89 years old, resided in approximately 22 geographic areas of the United States, and were enrolled through a virtual design. To assign participants to cohorts, the prospective study relied on clinical history that participants themselves reported in a screening survey and a study questionnaire. In the prospective study, whole blood, serum and a nasopharyngeal or oropharyngeal swab were collected from each participant by mobile phlebotomists. Participants in the prospective study had the option to provide additional blood draws and questionnaires over a roughly two-month period. Prospective study blood samples were shipped either frozen or at room temperature before DNA extraction. The CDR3 measures 13 amino acids from cysteine to phenylalanine. CDR3 DNA only is kept here, 39 bases in frame from base 1. Unmatched junction bases come to 3, with V trimmed by 10 bases and J by 6 bases. Via the germline V gene, CDR1 is SNHLY and CDR2 FYNNEI.

TCRbeta CDR3 regions were amplified from genomic DNA by means of the immunoSEQ Assay, a bias-controlled multiplex PCR. Processing in the source paper ran as follows. Nucleated cell counts per sample were estimated from amplification of reference gene primers within the assay. To quantify the absolute abundance of each unique TCRbeta CDR3 rearrangement, sequence reads were collapsed and filtered. For each sample, productive Simpson clonality was calculated as the square root of Simpson's diversity index over productive rearrangements. The table comes from immuneACCESS by way of TCRdb, which keeps in-frame sequences with V and J called. Part of the clones is missing from these tables; in studies checked, under half for an unresolved V gene and the rest for unknown reasons. V, J and clone size were drawn from that table, and D and trimming were deduced from the DNA. This sample lists 300,000 to 400,000 clones; 70% to 90% were detected once. Together, the top ten hold roughly 4.2% of the sample.

In regard to this clone: The specificity of this receptor is unknown. Per-base qualities were not stored, and no clone one base away is much larger.

The receptor was isolated from a woman between 40 and 55 years old with acute COVID-19. The chain employs TRBV2 and TRBJ2-1, with 13 central nucleotides matching TRBD2. Sequencing used PBMCs or T cells enriched from blood (not recorded which). The CDR3 region has the sequence CANRTSGGNEQFF. The nucleotides are TGTGCCAACCGGACTAGCGGGGGCAATGAGCAGTTCTTC. The variable domain in full, with residues beyond the CDR3 obtained from the reference TRBV2 and TRBJ2-1 genes, is EPEVTQTPSHQVTQMGQEVILRCVPISNHLYFYWYRQILGQKVEFLVSFYNNEISEKSEIFDDQFSVERPDGSNFTLKIRSTKLEDSAMYFCANRTSGGNEQFFGPGTRLTVL.